This TCR beta chain stems from a study of CD8 T cells in ankylosing spondylitis. Broader study findings: Characteristic, it appeared, of ankylosing spondylitis blood was a TCR beta motif of about eight highly homologous variants. CD8+ by phenotype, disease-linked clones were relatively rare in peripheral blood. Earlier literature documents some of the motif variants in reactive arthritis synovial fluid and blood.

Scientists made TCR beta libraries using quantitative 5'-RACE with molecular barcodes. TCRdb independently ran MiXCR on the 5' RACE reads; one entry per CDR3 protein. The sample consists of under 450,000 distinct CDR3 sequences, 17% of them appearing once. This clonotype has a handful of counts. As yet, its antigen is unknown. The CDR3 loop spans 16 amino acids. V was clipped by 5 bases and J by 4 bases, with 19 bases between them. Germline values: CDR1 SGHTA, CDR2 FQGNSA. The sample taken for sequencing was blood, either unsorted or a sorted T cell fraction (not recorded which). The chain employs TRBV7-2 and TRBJ2-3; D may match TRBD1 or TRBD2 (5 bases each). This receptor was obtained from a male donor with ankylosing spondylitis. CDR3 loop: CASSLRGRGAADTQYF. Here the CDR3 DNA reads TGTGCCAGCAGCCTACGGGGAAGGGGCGCGGCAGATACGCAGTATTTT.